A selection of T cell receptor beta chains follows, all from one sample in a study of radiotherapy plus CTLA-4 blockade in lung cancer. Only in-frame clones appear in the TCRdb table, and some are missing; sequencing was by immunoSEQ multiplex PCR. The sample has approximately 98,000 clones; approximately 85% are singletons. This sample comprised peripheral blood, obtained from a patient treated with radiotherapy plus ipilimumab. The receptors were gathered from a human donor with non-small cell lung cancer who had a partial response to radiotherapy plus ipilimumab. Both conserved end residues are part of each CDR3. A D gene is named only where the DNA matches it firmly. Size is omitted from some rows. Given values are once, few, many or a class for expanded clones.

CDR3 protein: CASWTGVPSQQYF; CDR3 DNA: TGTGCCAGCTGGACAGGAGTACCCTCCCAGCAGTACTTC; clone size: -; V gene: TRBV28; J gene: TRBJ2-7; D gene: TRBD1
CDR3 protein: CASSDQTGVNQPQHF; CDR3 DNA: TGTGCCAGCAGTGATCAAACAGGGGTAAATCAGCCCCAGCATTTT; clone size: -; V gene: TRBV25-1; J gene: TRBJ1-5; D gene: TRBD1
CDR3 protein: CASSAPTSAPSVQETQYF; CDR3 DNA: TGCGCCAGCAGCGCTCCGACTAGCGCCCCTTCCGTCCAAGAGACCCAGTACTTC; clone size: -; V gene: TRBV5-1; J gene: TRBJ2-5; D gene: TRBD2
CDR3 protein: CASSFLQGPGDEQYF; CDR3 DNA: TGTGCCAGCAGCTTCTTACAGGGGCCCGGGGACGAGCAGTACTTC; clone size: -; V gene: TRBV7-9; J gene: TRBJ2-7; D gene: TRBD1
CDR3 protein: CASSLWTGSNQPQHF; CDR3 DNA: TGTGCCAGTAGTCTCTGGACAGGTTCGAATCAGCCCCAGCATTTT; clone size: once; V gene: TRBV19; J gene: TRBJ1-5; D gene: TRBD1
CDR3 protein: CASRPGGENEKLFF; CDR3 DNA: TGTGCCAGCAGACCCGGGGGGGAGAATGAAAAACTGTTTTTT; clone size: few; V gene: TRBV6-6; J gene: TRBJ1-4; D gene: -
CDR3 protein: CASSYGNTEAFF; CDR3 DNA: TGTGCCAGCAGTTACGGGAACACTGAAGCTTTCTTT; clone size: -; V gene: TRBV2; J gene: TRBJ1-1; D gene: -
CDR3 protein: CASSSWGGGRYEQYF; CDR3 DNA: TGTGCCAGCAGTTCCTGGGGAGGGGGGCGCTACGAGCAGTACTTC; clone size: -; V gene: TRBV28; J gene: TRBJ2-7; D gene: -
CDR3 protein: CASSLPDNFSYEQYF; CDR3 DNA: TGTGCCAGCAGCCTCCCGGACAATTTCTCCTACGAGCAGTACTTC; clone size: few; V gene: TRBV5-4; J gene: TRBJ2-7; D gene: -
CDR3 protein: CASKQGAMRGELFF; CDR3 DNA: TGTGCCAGCAAGCAGGGGGCTATGAGAGGGGAGCTGTTTTTT; clone size: -; V gene: TRBV27; J gene: TRBJ2-2; D gene: TRBD1
CDR3 protein: CASSLEGGRRDEQYF; CDR3 DNA: TGCGCCAGCAGCTTGGAGGGCGGGAGAAGAGACGAGCAGTACTTC; clone size: -; V gene: TRBV5-1; J gene: TRBJ2-7; D gene: TRBD2
CDR3 protein: CASSVTGGRQETQYF; CDR3 DNA: TGTGCCAGCAGCGTTACGGGGGGAAGGCAAGAGACCCAGTACTTC; clone size: -; V gene: TRBV9; J gene: TRBJ2-5; D gene: TRBD2
CDR3 protein: CASSLEPGQLNTEAFF; CDR3 DNA: TGTGCCAGCAGCTTAGAGCCGGGACAGCTGAACACTGAAGCTTTCTTT; clone size: -; V gene: TRBV7-6; J gene: TRBJ1-1; D gene: TRBD1
CDR3 protein: CSVRRQRTYNEQFF; CDR3 DNA: TGCAGCGTTCGACGACAGAGAACCTACAATGAGCAGTTCTTC; clone size: -; V gene: TRBV29-1; J gene: TRBJ2-1; D gene: -
CDR3 protein: CASSLRTSGSFLNTGELFF; CDR3 DNA: TGTGCCAGCAGCTTAAGAACTAGCGGGAGTTTCCTAAACACCGGGGAGCTGTTTTTT; clone size: -; V gene: TRBV7-2; J gene: TRBJ2-2; D gene: TRBD2
CDR3 protein: CASSDESSGWDIQYF; CDR3 DNA: TGTGCCAGCAGTGACGAAAGTAGCGGGTGGGACATTCAGTACTTC; clone size: once; V gene: TRBV28; J gene: TRBJ2-4; D gene: TRBD2
CDR3 protein: CASSTSTTYGYTF; CDR3 DNA: TGTGCCAGCAGCACTAGCACAACCTATGGCTACACCTTC; clone size: -; V gene: TRBV7-8; J gene: TRBJ1-2; D gene: -
CDR3 protein: CASSPRSLTVAFF; CDR3 DNA: TGCGCCAGCAGCCCCAGGTCCCTTACAGTGGCTTTCTTT; clone size: -; V gene: TRBV4-1; J gene: TRBJ1-1; D gene: -
CDR3 protein: CAVGAGDLTGELFF; CDR3 DNA: TGTGCCGTCGGGGCGGGAGATTTAACCGGGGAGCTGTTTTTT; clone size: -; V gene: TRBV28; J gene: TRBJ2-2; D gene: TRBD2
CDR3 protein: CASSLPPVNEQFF; CDR3 DNA: TGTGCCAGCAGTTTACCGCCAGTAAATGAGCAGTTCTTC; clone size: few; V gene: TRBV28; J gene: TRBJ2-1; D gene: -
CDR3 protein: CASSPYDRISYEQYF; CDR3 DNA: TGTGCCAGCAGCCCCTACGACAGGATCTCCTACGAGCAGTACTTC; clone size: -; V gene: TRBV27; J gene: TRBJ2-7; D gene: -
CDR3 protein: CASSRGQGDIQYF; CDR3 DNA: TGTGCCAGCAGCCGAGGACAGGGGGACATTCAGTACTTC; clone size: few; V gene: TRBV7-9; J gene: TRBJ2-4; D gene: TRBD1
CDR3 protein: CASSVEVGSYGYTF; CDR3 DNA: TGTGCCAGCAGCGTAGAGGTAGGGAGCTATGGCTACACCTTC; clone size: -; V gene: TRBV9; J gene: TRBJ1-2; D gene: -
CDR3 protein: CASSWDSLTYNEQFF; CDR3 DNA: TGTGCCAGCAGCTGGGACTCTTTAACCTACAATGAGCAGTTCTTC; clone size: -; V gene: TRBV28; J gene: TRBJ2-1; D gene: -
CDR3 protein: CASSDSSGTEVYEQYF; CDR3 DNA: TGTGCCAGCTCAGACAGCTCCGGGACAGAGGTCTACGAGCAGTACTTC; clone size: -; V gene: TRBV18; J gene: TRBJ2-7; D gene: TRBD1
CDR3 protein: CASSLKGGEDQPQHF; CDR3 DNA: TGCGCCAGCAGCTTGAAAGGGGGCGAAGATCAGCCCCAGCATTTT; clone size: once; V gene: TRBV5-1; J gene: TRBJ1-5; D gene: TRBD1
CDR3 protein: CASSPVPSMGLTEAFF; CDR3 DNA: TGCGCCAGCAGCCCCGTCCCGTCGATGGGGCTCACTGAAGCTTTCTTT; clone size: -; V gene: TRBV4-1; J gene: TRBJ1-1; D gene: -
CDR3 protein: CASSLIPGQGGLYLTGELFF; CDR3 DNA: TGTGCCAGCAGCTTGATCCCGGGACAGGGGGGCCTGTACCTCACCGGGGAGCTGTTTTTT; clone size: once; V gene: TRBV27; J gene: TRBJ2-2; D gene: TRBD1
CDR3 protein: CASSDGYGYTF; CDR3 DNA: TGTGCCAGCAGTGACGGCTATGGCTACACCTTC; clone size: -; V gene: TRBV2; J gene: TRBJ1-2; D gene: -